These 26 T cell receptor beta chains were sequenced from one sample in a study of radiation and T cells in renal cell carcinoma. Libraries were prepared by immunoSEQ multiplex PCR; TCRdb keeps only in-frame clonotypes and omits some of them. The sample has 65,000 or so clones; roughly 80% are singletons. The time point here: blood 4 weeks post-SBRT, at nephrectomy. Sample treatment: 15 Gy SBRT to primary tumor, nephrectomy 4 weeks later. The source was blood, collected from a patient whose treatment included radiotherapy and nephrectomy. These receptors were taken from a man between 60 and 75 years old with renal cell carcinoma.

Within the sample, this clone is medium-sized. CDR3 in amino acids: CASRNTNSPLHF. As DNA, the CDR3 is TGTGCCAGCAGGAATACTAATTCACCCCTCCACTTT. The V call is TRBV6-5, the J call TRBJ1-6; D remains unclear. The CDR3 spans 12 residues. Germline CDR1 and CDR2: MNHEY and SVGAGI. V lost 6 bases and J 6 bases, leaving 6 bases between the germline ends.

This rearrangement joins TRBV30 to TRBJ2-3; perhaps TRBD2 as D (6 bases). The CDR3 sequence is 12 residues long. The V gene's germline CDR1 is GTSNPN and CDR2 SVGIG (reference sequence). The germline V and J ends were trimmed by 3 bases and 6 bases, with 10 bases remaining between them. The CDR3 DNA follows: TGTGCCTGGAGGGAGGGCCATGATACGCAGTATTTT. Encoded protein: CAWREGHDTQYF.

The chain carries TRBV6-5 and TRBJ2-2; 7 bases align to TRBD1. Trimming at V came to 4 bases and at J to 4 bases, leaving 9 bases not matched to a gene. CDR3 length: 16 residues. Germline assignment: CDR1 MNHEY and CDR2 SVGAGI. CDR3 DNA sequence: TGTGCCAGCAGTTTTGAAGGGGGCGAAGGCACCGGGGAGCTGTTTTTT. Amino acid sequence: CASSFEGGEGTGELFF.

This rearrangement joins TRBV7-2 to TRBJ2-5; D unresolved. The CDR3 is 11 residues long. The germline CDR1 and CDR2 sequences are SGHTA and FQGNSA. The V gene lost 2 bases and the J gene lost 2 bases, with 0 bases spanning the gap. The CDR3 region is CASSLQETQYF. CDR3 DNA sequence: TGTGCCAGCAGCTTACAAGAGACCCAGTACTTC.

The chain is built from TRBV23-1 and TRBJ1-1; the D is unclear. Being an ORF, TRBV23-1 has a function that is uncertain. The CDR3 length is 12 residues. V was clipped by 5 bases and J by 7 bases, with 11 bases between them. DNA of the CDR3: TGCGCCAGCAGTGGGATCCTCAATGAAGCTTTCTTT. As protein: CASSGILNEAFF.

CDR3 in amino acids: CASSLGSANTEAFF. CDR3 bases: TGCGCCAGCAGCCTGGGGTCAGCGAACACTGAAGCTTTCTTT. V usage is TRBV5-1 and J usage is TRBJ1-1; D is unclear. The germline V and J ends were trimmed by 4 bases and 1 base, with 11 bases remaining between them. The germline CDR1 and CDR2 sequences are SGHRS and YFSETQ. The CDR3 extends over 14 amino acids.

The gene calls are TRBV7-2 and TRBJ2-3; 10 nucleotides agree with TRBD2. This CDR3 has 17 amino acids. In germline, CDR1 is SGHTA, CDR2 FQGNSA. Trimming cost V 2 bases and J 2 bases; bases outside gene matches: 7. CDR3 protein: CASSLPSGGPPTDTQYF. CDR3 coding DNA: TGTGCCAGCAGCTTACCTAGCGGGGGCCCACCCACAGATACGCAGTATTTT. Full variable domain (rest looked up from reference TRBV7-2 and TRBJ2-3): GAGVSQSPSNKVTEKGKDVELRCDPISGHTALYWYRQSLGQGLEFLIYFQGNSAPDKSGLPSDRFSAERTGGSVSTLTIQRTQQEDSAVYLCASSLPSGGPPTDTQYFGPGTRLTVL.

The rearrangement links TRBV10-1 to TRBJ2-6; D not resolved. The CDR3 runs to 14 residues. Germline CDR1 is WNHNN and CDR2 is SYGVQD (reference sequence). Trimming took 4 bases from V and 0 from J, leaving 4 bases between them. As DNA, the CDR3 is TGCGCCAGCAGTGGTGGCTCTGGGGCCAACGTCCTGACTTTC. Protein sequence: CASSGGSGANVLTF.

The genes are TRBV2 and TRBJ2-7, with TRBD2 matching over 7 bases. Germline values: CDR1 SNHLY, CDR2 FYNNEI. The J segment lost 5 bases and the V segment lost 4 bases, leaving 8 bases of the junction unmatched. This CDR3 is 14 amino acids long. CDR3 bases: TGTGCCAGCAGTGTACGCGGGAGTGGCCACGAGCAGTACTTC. Encoded protein: CASSVRGSGHEQYF.

V usage is TRBV5-1 and J usage is TRBJ1-5; no definite D call. Trimming removed 1 base at V and 6 bases at J, with 8 bases between. Looked up from germline, CDR1 is SGHRS and CDR2 is YFSETQ. The length of the CDR3 is 13 residues. CDR3 loop: CASSLTGGQPQHF. DNA for the CDR3: TGCGCCAGCAGCTTGACGGGAGGTCAGCCCCAGCATTTT.

This clone was counted once. V gene TRBV19 combines with J gene TRBJ2-7; D is tentatively TRBD1 or TRBD2 (5 bases each). Looked up from germline, CDR1 is LNHDA and CDR2 is SQIVND (reference sequence). Trimming cost V 7 bases and J 7 bases, with 23 bases left between them. The length of the CDR3 is 15 residues. The CDR3: CASTPTGTPGGEQYF. The CDR3 region has the DNA TGTGCCAGTACCCCCACCGGGACCCCCGGTGGGGAGCAGTACTTC.

The rearrangement joins TRBV27 to TRBJ2-6; D gene uncertain. Germline lookup yields CDR1 MNHEY and CDR2 SMNVEV (reference sequence). V was clipped by 2 bases and J by 2 bases, with 1 base between them. The CDR3 is 13 residues long. The CDR3 sequence is CASSLAGANVLTF. CDR3 bases: TGTGCCAGCAGTTTAGCTGGGGCCAACGTCCTGACTTTC.

The chain is built from TRBV15 and TRBJ1-3; D gene unclear. Germline CDR1 and CDR2: LNHNV and YYDKDF (reference sequence). V was clipped by 1 base and J by 0 bases, with 7 bases between them. CDR3 length: 15 residues. This CDR3 is CATSRGTDSGNTIYF. The CDR3 coding sequence is TGTGCCACCAGCAGAGGAACGGACTCTGGAAACACCATATATTTT.

The CDR3 DNA sequence: TGTGCCACCAGCAGATCAAGGGACAGGGCGAACACCGGGGAGCTGTTTTTT. This encodes CATSRSRDRANTGELFF. The J gene is TRBJ2-2, the V gene TRBV15; TRBD1 matches 9 bases. The CDR3 extends over 17 amino acids. J lost 0 bases, V lost 2 bases, and 4 bases had no gene match. CDR1 and CDR2 from the germline V gene are LNHNV and YYDKDF (reference sequence).

In this sample, this clone turned up a few times. The J gene is TRBJ2-1, the V gene TRBV25-1; D gene unclear. CDR1 is MGHDK, CDR2 SYGVNS, per germline. The CDR3 contains 12 residues. Trimming shortened V by 2 bases and J by 8 bases, and 7 bases separated the two germline ends. The CDR3 DNA is TGTGCCAGCAGTGAAATACCCGATGAGCAGTTCTTC. It is translated as CASSEIPDEQFF.

The chain combines TRBV5-8 with TRBJ2-6, with no clear D. CDR3 size: 15 residues. Germline CDR1 is SGHTS and CDR2 is YDEGEE. V was shortened by 3 bases and J by 0 bases, with 7 bases between the two germline ends. CDR3 sequence: CASSSTYSGANVLTF. DNA for the CDR3: TGTGCCAGCAGCTCGACCTACTCTGGGGCCAACGTCCTGACTTTC.

The sample holds a few counts of this clone. The chain recombines TRBV27 with TRBJ2-2; no definite D call. CDR1 and CDR2 (germline): MNHEY, SMNVEV (reference sequence). Trimming removed 4 bases from V and 3 bases from J, with 6 bases in between. The CDR3 extends over 13 amino acids. For the CDR3, the DNA is TGTGCCAGCAGTTCTTATTACACCGGGGAGCTGTTTTTT. Translation: CASSSYYTGELFF.

The chain couples TRBV30 to TRBJ2-5; the D gene is possibly TRBD1 (5 bases). The V end was cut by 4 bases, the J end by 11 bases, with 20 bases between. Germline lookup yields CDR1 GTSNPN and CDR2 SVGIG (reference sequence). The CDR3 runs 13 residues. Written as DNA, the CDR3 is TGTGCCTGGAACCCAACTTGGGGCCAGCCGCAGTACTTC. Its translation is CAWNPTWGQPQYF.

V gene TRBV11-2 combines with J gene TRBJ1-2; D is unclear. CDR3 size: 15 residues. Germline CDR1 SGHAT, CDR2 FQNNGV. Trimming pared 6 bases from V and 2 bases from J, leaving 16 bases between. The CDR3 reads CASSPGRALNYGYTF. The DNA of the CDR3 is TGTGCCAGCAGTCCTGGCCGGGCCTTAAACTATGGCTACACCTTC.

The chain uses TRBV5-6 and TRBJ1-2; D unresolved. The CDR3 has 13 amino acids. In germline, CDR1 is SGHDT, CDR2 YYEEEE. Trimming took off 5 bases at V and 1 base at J, with 9 bases between the two ends. Here the CDR3 reads CASRAAFNYGYTF. Here the CDR3 DNA reads TGTGCCAGCAGGGCTGCCTTTAACTATGGCTACACCTTC.

This clone showed up just a few times. The rearrangement uses TRBV5-1 and TRBJ2-2, with 13 bases matching TRBD2. CDR1 and CDR2 (germline): SGHRS, YFSETQ. The CDR3 totals 17 residues. Trimming at V came to 0 bases and at J to 4 bases, leaving 3 bases not matched to a gene. CDR3 in amino acids: CASSLGTSGGRTGELFF. CDR3 DNA: TGCGCCAGCAGCTTGGGGACTAGCGGGGGACGCACCGGGGAGCTGTTTTTT.

V is TRBV5-6 and J is TRBJ1-2; D gene ambiguous. The germline V and J ends were trimmed by 0 bases and 5 bases, with 2 bases remaining between them. There are 11 residues in the CDR3. The V gene's germline CDR1 is SGHDT and CDR2 YYEEEE. The CDR3 DNA reads TGTGCCAGCAGCTTGGGTTATGGCTACACCTTC. It codes for CASSLGYGYTF.

The V call is TRBV7-2, the J call TRBJ2-3; a possible D gene is TRBD2 (6 bases). Germline CDR1 reads SGHTA; CDR2 reads FQGNSA. The CDR3 totals 15 residues. The V and J ends lost 5 bases and 0 bases respectively, with 12 bases between them. In nucleotides, the CDR3 is TGTGCCAGCAGCCTGGGGGGACCCAGCACAGATACGCAGTATTTT. Translated: CASSLGGPSTDTQYF.

This clone was seen only once. The V and J genes are TRBV7-9 and TRBJ2-1; weak D call: TRBD2 (5 bases). The CDR3 covers 15 residues. V lost 2 bases and J lost 3, with 11 bases in between. The germline CDR1 and CDR2 sequences are SEHNR and FQNEAQ (reference sequence). CDR3 DNA: TGTGCCAGCAGCTTAAGCGGTAATATCTACAATGAGCAGTTCTTC. Its translation: CASSLSGNIYNEQFF.

The genes are TRBV29-1 and TRBJ1-5, with D perhaps matching TRBD1 (6 bases). Germline lookup yields CDR1 SQVTM and CDR2 ANQGSEA. V lost 6 bases and J 4 bases, leaving 16 bases between the germline ends. The CDR3 totals 14 residues. For the CDR3, the DNA is TGCAGCGTGGGGACGGGGGGGGCTAATCAGCCCCAGCATTTT. It encodes CSVGTGGANQPQHF.

The chain uses TRBV19 and TRBJ1-2; weak D call: TRBD1 (5 bases). V was pared by 5 bases and J by 8 bases, with 27 bases between. The CDR3 runs to 17 residues. Germline V lookup: CDR1 LNHDA, CDR2 SQIVND (reference sequence). DNA of the CDR3: TGTGCCAGTAGTGTACATGGGACCTCCGGGGAGAGTTTCGGCTACACCTTC. It is translated as CASSVHGTSGESFGYTF. Combining the CDR3 with reference TRBV19 and TRBJ1-2 gives the whole variable domain DGGITQSPKYLFRKEGQNVTLSCEQNLNHDAMYWYRQDPGQGLRLIYYSQIVNDFQKGDIAEGYSVSREKKESFPLTVTSAQKNPTAFYLCASSVHGTSGESFGYTFGSGTRLTVV.